The next 24 T cell receptor beta chains were all read from a single sample in a study of blood T cell repertoires in COVID-19. Only in-frame clones appear in the TCRdb table, and some are missing; sequencing was by immunoSEQ multiplex PCR. The table shows roughly 230,000 clones, with about 88% occurring only once. The sequenced sample consisted of PBMCs or T cells enriched from blood (not recorded which). These receptors were collected from a woman in her fifties or sixties who had been exposed to COVID-19.

The J gene is TRBJ2-3, the V gene TRBV4-1; D remains unclear. V shed 1 base and J shed 0 bases, with 14 bases lying between them. The germline V gene encodes CDR1 MGHRA and CDR2 YSYEKL. The length of the CDR3 is 17 residues. CDR3 protein: CASSQVLGRPSTDTQYF. In DNA, the CDR3 is TGCGCCAGCAGCCAAGTCCTCGGCAGGCCGAGCACAGATACGCAGTATTTT.

This chain joins TRBV11-2 and TRBJ1-2; TRBD1 matches 12 bases. The CDR3 covers 15 residues. The junction had 9 bases not matched to a gene; V was cut back by 5 bases and J by 8 bases. Germline CDR1 and CDR2: SGHAT and FQNNGV. The CDR3 nucleotides read TGTGCCAGCAGCGCCTCGGGACAGGGGGCTAGGGGCTACACCTTC. Its protein is CASSASGQGARGYTF.

The chain is built from TRBV9 and TRBJ1-1; TRBD1 might be the D (5 bases). Germline V gives CDR1 SGDLS, CDR2 YYNGEE. The V end was cut by 4 bases, the J end by 11 bases, with 15 bases between. The length of the CDR3 is 12 residues. CDR3 in DNA: TGTGCCAGCAGCCGCGACGGGGGTACGGCTTTCTTT. It codes for CASSRDGGTAFF.

The V call is TRBV5-1, the J call TRBJ1-5, with TRBD1 as a possible D gene (6 bases). Germline CDR1 is SGHRS and CDR2 is YFSETQ. Trimming took off 0 bases at V and 7 bases at J, with 11 bases between the two ends. The CDR3 has 14 residues. The DNA of the CDR3 is TGCGCCAGCAGCTTGGTTGGGGGCGCACAGCCCCAGCATTTT. Translated: CASSLVGGAQPQHF.

This clone was observed a handful of times. This chain links TRBV6-1 with TRBJ2-2; 12 nucleotides line up with TRBD2. CDR3 length equals 16 residues. Germline assignment: CDR1 MNHNS and CDR2 SASEGT. J lost 6 bases, V lost 3 bases, and 5 bases had no gene match. The CDR3 sequence: CASSDGGLAGPGELFF. In DNA form, the CDR3 reads TGTGCCAGCAGTGATGGGGGACTAGCGGGCCCCGGGGAGCTGTTTTTT.

The V gene is TRBV29-1, the J gene TRBJ1-1, with TRBD1 matching 7 bases. V shed 6 bases and J 1 base; nucleotides not matched to a gene: 5. Germline V gene sequence: CDR1 SQVTM, CDR2 ANQGSEA. This CDR3 has 13 residues. The CDR3 region is CSVRQGRNTEAFF. CDR3 DNA: TGCAGCGTCAGACAGGGAAGGAACACTGAAGCTTTCTTT.

About this clone itself: One junction end does not reproduce the germline sequence, and a read error may be involved. The chain carries TRBV7-2 and TRBJ1-2; the D is unclear. Germline CDR1 SGHTA, CDR2 FQGNSA. The CDR3 spans 12 residues. The CDR3 region is CASSEGRVELVF. The CDR3, as DNA: TGTGCCAGCAGCGAAGGGCGGGTAGAGCTCGTCTTC. The whole variable domain, filled in from reference TRBV7-2 and TRBJ1-2, reads GAGVSQSPSNKVTEKGKDVELRCDPISGHTALYWYRQSLGQGLEFLIYFQGNSAPDKSGLPSDRFSAERTGGSVSTLTIQRTQQEDSAVYLCASSEGRVELVFGSGTRLTVV.

This clone occurred once. This sequence joins TRBV9 and TRBJ1-6; the match to TRBD1 covers 7 bases. Per germline, CDR1 SGDLS and CDR2 YYNGEE. The V and J ends lost 2 bases and 5 bases, in that order; junction bases with no gene match: 1. This CDR3 has 14 amino acids. The CDR3 bases are TGTGCCAGCAGCGTTCAGGGGGATAATTCACCCCTCCACTTT. This sequence encodes CASSVQGDNSPLHF.

This sequence joins TRBV12-5 and TRBJ2-1; unclear D gene. The CDR3 is 14 amino acids. V lost 0 bases to trimming and J lost 6 bases, with 9 bases between them. Looked up from germline, CDR1 is LGHNT and CDR2 is FRNRAP. The CDR3 bases are TGTGCTAGTGGTTTGGTGACTGGAGTCAATGAGCAGTTCTTC. The encoded protein is CASGLVTGVNEQFF.

Of note for this clone: Other DNA sequences within the sample encode an identical CDR3. This chain links TRBV9 with TRBJ1-1; D call uncertain. CDR1 is SGDLS, CDR2 YYNGEE, per germline. This CDR3 has 13 amino acids. V was clipped by 2 bases and J by 1 base, with 6 bases between them. DNA for the CDR3: TGTGCCAGCAGCGTGGTCAGGAACACTGAAGCTTTCTTT. It translates to CASSVVRNTEAFF.

Only one count was recorded for this clone. The same CDR3 arises from other DNA sequences in this sample as well. The V gene is TRBV7-9, the J gene TRBJ1-1; D is unclear. The CDR3 totals 11 residues. Trimming left V 4 bases short and J 4 bases short, with 4 bases between. CDR1 is SEHNR and CDR2 is FQNEAQ in the germline V gene (reference sequence). This chain's CDR3 is CASSSSTEAFF. The CDR3 nucleotides are TGTGCCAGCAGCTCGAGCACTGAAGCTTTCTTT.

This chain connects TRBV2 to TRBJ1-5; D remains unclear. Germline CDR1 SNHLY, CDR2 FYNNEI. This CDR3 contains 13 residues. Between the trimmed V and J ends, which lost 4 bases and 6 bases, there was a span of 10 bases. The CDR3 bases are TGTGCCAGCAGTGGCGGAGAAATTCAGCCCCAGCATTTT. It is translated as CASSGGEIQPQHF.

This rearrangement joins TRBV30 to TRBJ2-3; 10 bases are a match to TRBD2. The V segment lost 0 bases and the J segment 4 bases; nucleotides outside the gene matches: 16. The CDR3 covers 19 residues. The V gene's germline CDR1 is GTSNPN and CDR2 SVGIG (reference sequence). CDR3: CAWSVISGGITPRADTQYF. The CDR3 nucleotides read TGTGCCTGGAGTGTAATTAGCGGGGGGATAACTCCCCGGGCAGATACGCAGTATTTT.

The chain joins TRBV2 to TRBJ2-7; D possibly corresponds to TRBD1 (5 bases). V dropped 6 bases and J dropped 7 bases, with 16 bases sitting between them. This CDR3 has 13 residues. CDR1 is SNHLY, CDR2 FYNNEI, per germline. DNA for the CDR3: TGTGCCAGCAGGGCCCAGGGATTGGGGGAGCAGTACTTC. Encoded protein: CASRAQGLGEQYF.

The chain carries TRBV5-1 and TRBJ2-3, with 8 bases identical to TRBD1. Germline CDR1 and CDR2: SGHRS and YFSETQ. The CDR3 runs to 14 residues. Germline trimming cut 6 bases from V and 4 bases from J; bases unmatched to any gene: 7. The chain's CDR3 is CASTQGALADTQYF. CDR3 in DNA: TGCGCCAGCACTCAGGGGGCTTTAGCAGATACGCAGTATTTT.

Remarks on this clone: The same CDR3 can be traced to other DNA sequences in this sample. The V call is TRBV30, the J call TRBJ1-3; D ambiguous. Deletions cut 1 base from V and 1 base from J, with 5 bases between. This CDR3 is 13 amino acids long. Germline V gives CDR1 GTSNPN, CDR2 SVGIG (reference sequence). The CDR3 DNA reads TGTGCCTGGAGTGCTCTATCTGGAAACACCATATATTTT. Its translation is CAWSALSGNTIYF. Complete variable domain (other parts from reference TRBV30 and TRBJ1-3): SQTIHQWPATLVQPVGSPLSLECTVEGTSNPNLYWYRQAAGRGLQLLFYSVGIGQISSEVPQNLSASRPQDRQFILSSKKLLLSDSGFYLCAWSALSGNTIYFGEGSWLTVV.

The V gene is TRBV4-3, the J gene TRBJ1-2; D is perhaps TRBD1 (6 bases). CDR1 is LGHNA and CDR2 is YSLEER in the germline V gene. V lost 6 bases to trimming and J lost 8 bases, with 16 bases between them. The CDR3 runs to 13 residues. The CDR3 DNA sequence: TGCGCCAGCAGAGGGGGGGGTCAGGGCGGCTACACCTTC. This translates into CASRGGGQGGYTF.

This sequence joins TRBV27 and TRBJ1-6; the D gene is possibly TRBD1 (5 bases). This CDR3 is 15 amino acids long. Germline CDR1 and CDR2: MNHEY and SMNVEV (reference sequence). The V gene lost 6 bases and the J gene lost 10 bases, with 19 bases spanning the gap. The CDR3 coding sequence is TGTGCCAGCAGGGTTCCTGGGGGGGAGCGATCACCCCTCCACTTT. Translated: CASRVPGGERSPLHF.

The chain combines TRBV5-4 with TRBJ1-2; possibly TRBD1 for D (6 bases). There are 15 residues in the CDR3. CDR1 is SGHNT, CDR2 YYREEE, per germline (reference sequence). V lost 1 base and J 5 bases, leaving 15 bases between the germline ends. The CDR3 region has the DNA TGTGCCAGCAGCTTGAGTATTACAGGGACGTATGGCTACACCTTC. Protein: CASSLSITGTYGYTF. Drawing the rest from reference TRBV5-4 and TRBJ1-2, the complete variable domain is ETGVTQSPTHLIKTRGQQVTLRCSSQSGHNTVSWYQQALGQGPQFIFQYYREEENGRGNFPPRFSGLQFPNYSSELNVNALELDDSALYLCASSLSITGTYGYTFGSGTRLTVV.

The chain has TRBV2 and TRBJ2-7; 7 positions agree with TRBD2. Per germline, CDR1 SNHLY and CDR2 FYNNEI. V dropped 6 bases and J dropped 0; count of bases not matched to a gene: 5. The CDR3 totals 14 residues. CDR3 DNA sequence: TGTGCCAGCAGGCCAGCGGGGCTCTCCTACGAGCAGTACTTC. This codes for CASRPAGLSYEQYF.

The rearrangement joins TRBV6-6 to TRBJ1-2; tentative D call: TRBD1 (5 bases). The CDR3 spans 14 residues. Germline CDR1 MNHNY, CDR2 SVGAGI (reference sequence). With 6 bases removed from V and 6 bases from J, the gap between germline ends came to 17 bases. The DNA of the CDR3 is TGTGCCAGCAGCCCTACTGGGCAGGGCGATGGCTACACCTTC. It is translated as CASSPTGQGDGYTF.

The chain carries TRBV29-1 and TRBJ2-1; TRBD1 agrees at 9 bases. Germline lookup yields CDR1 SQVTM and CDR2 ANQGSEA. The J segment lost 9 bases and the V segment lost 4 bases, leaving 10 bases of the junction unmatched. This CDR3 spans 14 amino acids. The CDR3: CSVVKTGGIGEQFF. For the CDR3, the DNA is TGCAGCGTTGTAAAGACAGGGGGTATTGGTGAGCAGTTCTTC.

DNA of the CDR3: TGCGCCAGCGGAAGCGGGGTTGAGGACGAGCAGTACTTC. Its translation is CASGSGVEDEQYF. This rearrangement joins TRBV5-1 to TRBJ2-7; 7 bases are a match to TRBD2. The ends lost 7 bases at V and 5 bases at J; junction bases unmatched: 9. CDR1 is SGHRS, CDR2 YFSETQ, per germline. The CDR3 is 13 residues long.

DNA of the CDR3: TGTGCCAGCTCGGCCGCGGGGCGAGGCTACACCTTC. The encoded protein is CASSAAGRGYTF. The chain recombines TRBV2 with TRBJ1-2; possibly TRBD1 for D (5 bases). The germline CDR1 and CDR2 sequences are SNHLY and FYNNEI. Trimming cost V 8 bases and J 8 bases, with 15 bases left between them. There are 12 residues in the CDR3.